This T cell receptor (beta chain) was sequenced in a study of siplizumab effects on memory and regulatory T cells. Assay: immunoSEQ multiplex PCR; the TCRdb copy retains only in-frame clones and omits some. Among more than 85,000 clones listed, roughly 94% were seen once. The CDR3 runs 15 residues. V was clipped by 0 bases and J by 8 bases, with 17 bases between them. Germline V gene lookup returns CDR1 SGHRS and CDR2 YFSETQ. The V call is TRBV5-1, the J call TRBJ1-2; D perhaps matches TRBD1 (5 bases). Sequenced: Tregs sorted from blood. The receptor was isolated from a human donor in good health. The CDR3 reads CASSLALGQGEGYTF. CDR3 bases: TGCGCCAGCAGCTTGGCCCTTGGGCAGGGCGAAGGCTACACCTTC.